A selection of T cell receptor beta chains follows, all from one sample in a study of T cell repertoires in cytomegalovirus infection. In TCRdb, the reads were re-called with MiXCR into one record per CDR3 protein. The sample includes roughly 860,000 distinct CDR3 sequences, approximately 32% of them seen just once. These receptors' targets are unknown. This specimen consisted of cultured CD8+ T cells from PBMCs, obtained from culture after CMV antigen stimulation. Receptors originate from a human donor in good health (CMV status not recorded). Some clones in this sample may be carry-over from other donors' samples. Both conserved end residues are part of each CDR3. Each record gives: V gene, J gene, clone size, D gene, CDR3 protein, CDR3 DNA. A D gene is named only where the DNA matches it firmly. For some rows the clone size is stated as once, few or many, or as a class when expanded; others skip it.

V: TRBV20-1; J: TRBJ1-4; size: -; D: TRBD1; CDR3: CSASHLGQGREKLFF; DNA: TGCAGTGCTAGCCACCTTGGACAGGGTCGAGAAAAACTGTTTTTT
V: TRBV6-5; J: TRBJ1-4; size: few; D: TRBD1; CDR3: CARGEIGTGDTNEKLFF; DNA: TGTGCCCGCGGTGAGATTGGGACAGGGGATACTAATGAAAAACTGTTTTTT
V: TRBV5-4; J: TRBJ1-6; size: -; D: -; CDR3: CASSLSGGSPLHF; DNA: TGTGCCAGCAGCTTGTCGGGGGGTTCACCCCTCCACTTT
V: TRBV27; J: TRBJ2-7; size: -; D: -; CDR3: CASSFGPGMEQYF; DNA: TGTGCCAGCAGTTTCGGCCCGGGGATGGAGCAGTACTTC
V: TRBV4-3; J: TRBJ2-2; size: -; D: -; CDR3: CASSHRSATGLNTGELFF; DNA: TGCGCCAGCAGCCACAGATCGGCAACCGGGCTGAACACCGGGGAGCTGTTTTTT
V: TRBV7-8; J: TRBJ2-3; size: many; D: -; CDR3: CASSPVGGRASTQYF; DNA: TGTGCCAGCAGCCCGGTGGGGGGGCGGGCTTCTACGCAGTATTTT
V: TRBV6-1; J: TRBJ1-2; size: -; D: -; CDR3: CASSEVPGKDYGYTF; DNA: TGTGCCAGCAGTGAAGTGCCCGGAAAAGACTATGGCTACACCTTC
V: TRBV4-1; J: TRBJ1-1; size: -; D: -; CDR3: CASSQDRGSVQHTEAFF; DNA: TGCGCCAGCAGCCAAGACAGAGGGTCGGTACAGCACACTGAAGCTTTCTTT
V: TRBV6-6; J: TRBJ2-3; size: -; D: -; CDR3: CASGISTDTQYF; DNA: TGTGCCAGCGGGATTAGCACAGATACGCAGTATTTT
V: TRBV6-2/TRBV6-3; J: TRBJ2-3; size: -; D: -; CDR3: CASRRTRGDRLDTQYF; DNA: TGTGCCAGCAGACGCACCAGGGGTGACAGACTTGATACGCAGTATTTT
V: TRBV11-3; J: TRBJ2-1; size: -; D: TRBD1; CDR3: CASSNGQGPTNEQFF; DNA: TGTGCCAGCAGCAACGGACAGGGTCCCACCAATGAGCAGTTCTTC
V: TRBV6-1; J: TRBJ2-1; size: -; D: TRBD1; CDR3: CASSHRGPYNEQFF; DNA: TGTGCCAGCAGCCACAGGGGCCCATACAATGAGCAGTTCTTC
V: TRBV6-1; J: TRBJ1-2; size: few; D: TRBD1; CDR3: CASSELLRTGAYGYTF; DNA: TGTGCCAGCAGTGAACTGCTTAGGACAGGGGCCTATGGCTACACCTTC
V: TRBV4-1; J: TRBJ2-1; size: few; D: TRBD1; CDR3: CASSQKAVGTGEYNEQFF; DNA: TGCGCCAGCAGCCAAAAAGCTGTCGGGACAGGGGAATACAATGAGCAGTTCTTC
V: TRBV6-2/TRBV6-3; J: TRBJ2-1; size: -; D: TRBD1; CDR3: CASSSLTGGKMAPNYNEQFF; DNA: TGTGCCAGCAGTAGCCTGACAGGGGGCAAGATGGCTCCGAACTACAATGAGCAGTTCTTC
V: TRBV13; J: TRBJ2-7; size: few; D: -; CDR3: CASSLGLGIYEQYF; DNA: TGTGCCAGCAGCTTAGGCCTAGGGATCTACGAGCAGTACTTC
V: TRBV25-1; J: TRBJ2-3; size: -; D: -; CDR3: CASSDLGREKISTDTQYF; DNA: TGTGCCAGCAGTGATCTGGGACGGGAGAAGATAAGCACAGATACGCAGTATTTT
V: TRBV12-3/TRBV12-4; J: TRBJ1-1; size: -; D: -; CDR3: CASSYGGQAFF; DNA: TGTGCCAGCAGTTACGGAGGCCAAGCTTTCTTT
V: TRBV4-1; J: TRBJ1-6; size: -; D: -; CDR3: CASSQGGAADSPLHF; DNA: TGCGCCAGCAGCCAAGGCGGAGCAGCGGATTCACCCCTCCACTTT
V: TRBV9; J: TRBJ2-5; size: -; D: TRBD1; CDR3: CASSVGHTRQGYETQYF; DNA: TGTGCCAGCAGCGTAGGGCATACCAGACAGGGTTACGAGACCCAGTACTTC
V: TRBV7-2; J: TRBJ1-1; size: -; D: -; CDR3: CASSFPPPRASTEAFF; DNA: TGTGCCAGCAGCTTCCCCCCCCCCCGGGCTTCCACTGAAGCTTTCTTT
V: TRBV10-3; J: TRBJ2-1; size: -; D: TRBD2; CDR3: CAISESTSGGYNEQFF; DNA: TGTGCCATCAGTGAGTCGACTAGCGGGGGTTACAATGAGCAGTTCTTC
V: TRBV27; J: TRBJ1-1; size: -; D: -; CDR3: CATKSYTEAFF; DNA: TGTGCCACCAAATCATACACTGAAGCTTTCTTT
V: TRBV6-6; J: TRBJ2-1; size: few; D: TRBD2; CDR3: CASPGTSGEAYNEQFF; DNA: TGTGCCAGCCCCGGGACTAGCGGGGAGGCCTACAATGAGCAGTTCTTC
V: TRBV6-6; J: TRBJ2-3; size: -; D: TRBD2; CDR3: CASSSSTSGGKGTQYF; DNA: TGTGCCAGCAGCTCTTCGACTAGCGGGGGCAAGGGGACGCAGTATTTT
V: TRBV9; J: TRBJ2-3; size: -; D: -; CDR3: CASSVDSGQLTDTQYF; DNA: TGTGCCAGCAGCGTAGATTCAGGGCAACTGACAGATACGCAGTATTTT
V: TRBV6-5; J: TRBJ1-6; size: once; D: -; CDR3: CASSARGSPLHF; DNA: TGTGCCAGCAGCGCGAGGGGTTCACCCCTCCACTTT
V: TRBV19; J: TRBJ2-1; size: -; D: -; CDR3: CASKGRSAYNEQFF; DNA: TGTGCCAGTAAGGGCAGGTCGGCCTACAATGAGCAGTTCTTC
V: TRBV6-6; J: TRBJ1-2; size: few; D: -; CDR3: CASSYKGVAGYTF; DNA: TGTGCCAGCAGTTATAAGGGAGTGGCTGGCTACACCTTC
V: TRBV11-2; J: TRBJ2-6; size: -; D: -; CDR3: CASGGDGANVLTF; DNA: TGTGCCAGCGGCGGGGACGGGGCCAACGTCCTGACTTTC
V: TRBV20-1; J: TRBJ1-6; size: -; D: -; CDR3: CSARQGGSSLHF; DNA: TGCAGTGCTAGACAGGGCGGTTCATCCCTCCACTTT
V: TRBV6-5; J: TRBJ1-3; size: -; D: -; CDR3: CASSYSSGTGNTIYF; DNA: TGTGCCAGCAGTTACTCGTCGGGAACGGGAAACACCATATATTTT
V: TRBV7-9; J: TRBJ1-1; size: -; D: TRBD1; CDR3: CASSIRQGATEAFF; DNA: TGTGCCAGCAGCATAAGACAGGGGGCCACTGAAGCTTTCTTT
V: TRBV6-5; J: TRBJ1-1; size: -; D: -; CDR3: CASSRYPEAFF; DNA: TGTGCCAGCAGCCGTTATCCTGAAGCTTTCTTT
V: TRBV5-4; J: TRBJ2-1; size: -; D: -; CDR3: CASSLEGLGGGAYNEQFF; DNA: TGTGCCAGCAGCTTGGAGGGGCTAGGGGGAGGGGCCTACAATGAGCAGTTCTTC
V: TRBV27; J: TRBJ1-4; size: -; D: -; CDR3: CASSALGGRGEKLFF; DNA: TGTGCCAGCAGTGCCCTCGGGGGGAGGGGTGAAAAACTGTTTTTT
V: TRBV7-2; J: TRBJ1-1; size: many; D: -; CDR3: CASSLLAGSGTEAFF; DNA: TGTGCCAGCAGCTTACTGGCCGGGTCGGGGACTGAAGCTTTCTTT
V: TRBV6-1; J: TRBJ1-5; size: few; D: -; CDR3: CASSYSAVQPQHF; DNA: TGTGCCAGCAGTTATTCAGCGGTTCAGCCCCAGCATTTT
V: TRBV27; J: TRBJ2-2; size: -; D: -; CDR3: CASSLAGVIGRTGELFF; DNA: TGTGCCAGCAGTTTAGCAGGGGTAATCGGGAGAACCGGGGAGCTGTTTTTT
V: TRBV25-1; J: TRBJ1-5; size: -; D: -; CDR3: CASSERGVYNQPQHF; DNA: TGTGCCAGCAGTGAAAGAGGGGTCTACAATCAGCCCCAGCATTTT
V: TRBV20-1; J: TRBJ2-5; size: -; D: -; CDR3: CSARDPGAPNQETQYF; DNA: TGCAGTGCTAGAGACCCAGGGGCCCCGAACCAAGAGACCCAGTACTTC
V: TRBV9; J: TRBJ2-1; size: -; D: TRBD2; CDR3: CASSSWTSGEGEQFF; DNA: TGTGCCAGCAGTTCCTGGACTAGCGGGGAAGGTGAGCAGTTCTTC
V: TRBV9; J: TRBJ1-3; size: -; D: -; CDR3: CVSTTQGIGNTIYF; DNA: TGTGTCAGCACCACACAGGGAATCGGAAACACCATATATTTT
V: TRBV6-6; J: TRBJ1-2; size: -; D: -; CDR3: CASSYSAGDPNGYTF; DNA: TGTGCCAGCAGTTACTCAGCAGGGGACCCTAATGGCTACACCTTC